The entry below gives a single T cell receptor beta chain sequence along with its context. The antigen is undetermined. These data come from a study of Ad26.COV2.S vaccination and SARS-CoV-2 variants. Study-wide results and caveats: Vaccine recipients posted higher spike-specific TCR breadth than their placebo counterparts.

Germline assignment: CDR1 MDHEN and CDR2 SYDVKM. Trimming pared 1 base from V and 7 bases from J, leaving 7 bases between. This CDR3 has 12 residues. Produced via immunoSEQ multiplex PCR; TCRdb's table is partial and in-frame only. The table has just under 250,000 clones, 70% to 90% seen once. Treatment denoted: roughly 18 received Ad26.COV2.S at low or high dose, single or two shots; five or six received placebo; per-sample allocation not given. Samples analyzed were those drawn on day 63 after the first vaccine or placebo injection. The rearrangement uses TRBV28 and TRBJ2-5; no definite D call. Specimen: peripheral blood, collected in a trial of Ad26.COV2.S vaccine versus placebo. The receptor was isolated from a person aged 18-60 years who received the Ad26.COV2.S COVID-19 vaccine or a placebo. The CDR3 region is CASSLYTGTQYF. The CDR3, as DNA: TGTGCCAGCAGTTTATACACCGGGACCCAGTACTTC.